These 6 T cell receptor beta chains came from one sample sequenced in a study of T cell responses to AZD1222 COVID-19 vaccine. Clones were sequenced by immunoSEQ multiplex PCR, and TCRdb holds only the in-frame ones, with some missing. The repertoire includes around 140,000 clones, over 85% of them detected once, and 0.7% to 1% sits in the top ten. Sequences were derived from peripheral blood, sampled on day 0 of MenACWY control vaccination. The receptors were gathered from an adult in good health.

The chain combines TRBV18 with TRBJ2-7; 8 nucleotides align to TRBD1. J was trimmed by 3 bases and V by 6 bases; bases with no gene match: 4. Per germline, CDR1 KGHSH and CDR2 LQKENI. The CDR3 sequence is 13 residues long. CDR3 nucleotide sequence: TGTGCCAGCTCTCCGGACAGGGTCTACGAGCAGTACTTC. As protein: CASSPDRVYEQYF.

The chain is built from TRBV7-8 and TRBJ1-5; D gene uncertain. This CDR3 has 14 amino acids. V lost 2 bases, J lost 0 bases, and 5 bases lay in between. Per germline, CDR1 SGHVS and CDR2 FQNEAQ. CDR3 sequence: CASSLSVSNQPQHF. The CDR3 bases are TGTGCCAGCAGCTTATCGGTTAGCAATCAGCCCCAGCATTTT.

The V call is TRBV7-2, the J call TRBJ2-5; 12 positions agree with TRBD2. J gave up 4 bases and V 4 bases, and 10 bases lay outside the gene matches. This CDR3 region has 17 residues. Germline lookup yields CDR1 SGHTA and CDR2 FQGNSA. The chain's CDR3 is CASSSFPRLAGAETQYF. Here the CDR3 DNA reads TGTGCCAGCAGCTCCTTTCCTAGACTAGCGGGGGCAGAGACCCAGTACTTC.

The chain's CDR3 is CASSLVALAPGYTF. CDR3 coding DNA: TGTGCCAGCAGCTTGGTGGCGCTCGCCCCTGGCTACACCTTC. The chain joins TRBV5-6 to TRBJ1-2; the D is unclear. The CDR3 consists of 14 residues. Germline V CDR1 and CDR2: SGHDT, YYEEEE. The V end lost 0 bases, the J end lost 7 bases, and 13 bases lay between the germline ends.

The chain recombines TRBV18 with TRBJ2-2; D may be TRBD1 (6 bases). V was cut by 3 bases and J by 6 bases, with 20 bases left in between. Germline CDR1 is KGHSH and CDR2 is LQKENI. The CDR3 covers 17 residues. CDR3 protein: CASSPTALGDISGELFF. CDR3 nucleotide sequence: TGTGCCAGCTCACCGACGGCCCTAGGGGACATCTCCGGGGAGCTGTTTTTT. Variable domain in full (rest from reference TRBV18 and TRBJ2-2): NAGVMQNPRHLVRRRGQEARLRCSPMKGHSHVYWYRQLPEEGLKFMVYLQKENIIDESGMPKERFSAEFPKEGPSILRIQQVVRGDSAAYFCASSPTALGDISGELFFGEGSRLTVL.

This sequence joins TRBV27 and TRBJ2-7; D remains ambiguous. Germline CDR1 reads MNHEY; CDR2 reads SMNVEV (reference sequence). V was clipped by 5 bases and J by 0 bases, with 14 bases between them. This CDR3 spans 15 amino acids. Here the CDR3 reads CASSPLDRSSYEQYF. The CDR3 DNA reads TGTGCCAGCAGTCCCCTCGATCGGAGCTCCTACGAGCAGTACTTC.